This T cell receptor (beta chain) was captured by sequencing in a study of CD8 T cells in ankylosing spondylitis. This clonotype appeared many times. TCRdb re-called the 5' RACE reads with MiXCR, one entry per CDR3 protein. The sample contains around 150,000 distinct CDR3 sequences, about 6.7% of which appear only once. The clonotype originates from a female donor with ankylosing spondylitis or in good health (not recorded which). The specimen sequenced was blood, either unsorted or a sorted T cell fraction (not recorded which).

The CDR3: CASSLVRQGGTGELFF. Written as DNA, the CDR3 is TGTGCCAGCAGCTTAGTGCGACAGGGAGGCACCGGGGAGCTGTTTTTT. This chain joins TRBV7-2 and TRBJ2-2; perhaps TRBD1 as D (7 bases). CDR3 size: 16 residues. V lost 1 base to trimming and J lost 4 bases, with 13 bases between them. The germline gives CDR1 SGHTA, CDR2 FQGNSA. Based on the CDR3 plus reference TRBV7-2 and TRBJ2-2, the full variable domain is GAGVSQSPSNKVTEKGKDVELRCDPISGHTALYWYRQSLGQGLEFLIYFQGNSAPDKSGLPSDRFSAERTGGSVSTLTIQRTQQEDSAVYLCASSLVRQGGTGELFFGEGSRLTVL.